This T cell receptor (beta chain) was recorded in a study of blood T cell repertoires in COVID-19. Study context: T cells, B-cell-depleted T cells, or PBMCs supplied cDNA or gDNA.

Germline V CDR1 and CDR2: LGHDT, YNNKEL (reference sequence). The CDR3 loop spans 16 amino acids. J gave up 4 bases and V 3 bases, and 4 bases lay outside the gene matches. TCRdb keeps only in-frame clones here, not all; method: immunoSEQ multiplex PCR. The sample carries approximately 90,000 clones, 81% recorded once. This clonotype was obtained from a man in his sixties with acute or convalescent COVID-19. The specimen sequenced was peripheral blood. This sequence joins TRBV3-1 (or the pseudogene TRBV3-2) and TRBJ2-5, with TRBD2 matching over 14 bases. Written as DNA, the CDR3 is TGTGCCAGCAGCCAGAGGACTAGCGGGAGGTCAGAGACCCAGTACTTC. Its protein is CASSQRTSGRSETQYF.